Included here is one TCR beta chain sequence, with context. No antigen is known for it. There are no base qualities to consult, and no much larger clone falls within one base. The data originate from a study of T-cell memory formation after mild COVID-19 (dated by TCRdb to the early 2020s). Turning to the overall study: TCR sequence clusters from the two donors were found to be largely donor specific. The cohort comprised two young, previously healthy adult volunteers, one female and one male. In a couple of donors, T-cell clones that expanded and contracted after mild COVID-19 were followed by sequencing TCRalpha and TCRbeta repertoires longitudinally. The paper's findings and limits, for the study overall: The study covered only two mild cases, and larger cohorts including severe cases with pre-infection samples were considered necessary. Clones that contracted from day 15 to 85 showed balanced CD4/CD8 phenotypes, whereas a second wave of clones that expanded from day 15 to 37 leaned towards CD4+. Contracting CD4+ clones were found mainly in CM and EM memory subsets, while CD8+ clones were enriched in EMRA. The second-wave clones that peaked on day 37 were not confirmed to be SARS-CoV-2 specific. The detection of some responding clones in pre-infection memory suggests that pre-existing cross-reactive memory T cells joined the SARS-CoV-2 response.

PBMCs were isolated by Ficoll-Paque density gradient centrifugation. Sequencing was performed on an Illumina NovaSeq 6000. TCRalpha and TCRbeta cDNA libraries were built by 5'RACE with constant-segment primers, adding sample barcodes and unique molecular identifiers. Trizol reagent was used to extract RNA from every sample. The libraries were amplified in two PCR steps, and the second step added a second sample barcode and Illumina TruSeq adapters. Sequencing of the libraries was done on an Illumina NovaSeq, producing 2 x 150 bp paired-end reads. Concerning the study's data processing: Reads were demultiplexed and collapsed into UMI-guided consensus sequences with migec v1.2.7. With mixcr v2.1.11, UMI consensuses were aligned to TRA and TRB V and J templates and assembled into clonotypes. Expanded or contracted clonotypes were those called significant by both edgeR and NoisET, with noise models trained on biological replicates. For edgeR calls, a false discovery rate-adjusted p below 0.01 and a log2 fold-change threshold of 1 were applied. As an exploratory analysis of dynamics, PCA with hierarchical clustering was applied to max-normalized trajectories of the 1000 most abundant clonotypes. Separately sequenced CD4+ and CD8+ repertoires were used to assign the CD4 or CD8 phenotype of responding clones. TCRdb itself trimmed the public reads at Q25 with fastp, ran MiXCR and retained productive beta chains. Every entry covers one CDR3 protein and lists the most common genes and DNA from its rows. The authors' filters were not applied to this entry. This sample gives 210,000 or so distinct CDR3 sequences in total; around 25% of them show up just once. Jointly, the top ten make up about 10% of the sample.

The germline V gene specifies SGHTA as CDR1 and FQGTGA as CDR2. Measured from the cysteine to the phenylalanine, the CDR3 is 13 residues long. The CDR3 DNA has 39 bases and is translated from base 1. V loses 2 bases of germline sequence and J loses 15 bases, and the interval between the two ends is 14 bases. The clonotype was recovered from an adult woman who had mild COVID-19 (a few samples of this study predate the infection). The sample titles of this study are shuffled in the database, so cell type and time point are left out; the donor was told from shared clones. The rearrangement joined TRBV7-3 to TRBJ1-6; a weak D assignment points to TRBD1 (5 bases agree). The sequenced material came from PBMCs or a T cell subset sorted from them (not recorded which). The DNA reads as follows: TGTGCCAGCAGCTTAGGGCCCGGAACAGGCCTCCACTTT. This encodes CASSLGPGTGLHF.